This T cell receptor beta chain was identified during a study of Graves' ophthalmopathy and Graves' hyperthyroidism. The length of the CDR3 is 15 residues. The junction had 11 bases not matched to a gene; V was cut back by 5 bases and J by 5 bases. For repertoire sequencing, the TCR beta CDR3 regions were amplified from RNA transcripts. Amplification began with first-round RT-PCR using HTBI primers, then second-round multiplex PCR was performed. TCRdb reanalysed the multiplex PCR reads using MiXCR and keeps one entry per CDR3 protein. The sample records around 520,000 distinct CDR3 sequences, roughly 40% being singletons. This clonotype has just one count.

Sequenced input: peripheral blood or thyroid tissue (not recorded which). The receptor was isolated from an adult man with Graves' hyperthyroidism. The chain combines TRBV12-3 or TRBV12-4 with TRBJ2-7; 8 nucleotides line up with TRBD1. DNA for the CDR3: TGTGCCAGCAGTACTGGACCGGGACAGGCGGACGAGCAGTACTTC. It codes for CASSTGPGQADEQYF.